Included here is one T cell receptor (beta chain) sequence, with context. No antigen is known for it. This specimen comes from a study of early T cells in non-severe SARS-CoV-2 infection. The wider study: Sequenced bulk RNA came from whole blood that was unsorted, and chains were unpaired. Overall study results and limits: VDJdb matching, biased toward anti-spike CD8 responses, missed private and CD4 specificities.

This CDR3 has 13 amino acids. Trimming took off 2 bases at V and 2 bases at J, with 8 bases between the two ends. From germline, CDR1 is DFQATT and CDR2 SNEGSKA (reference sequence). Unique molecular identifiers tagged individual cDNA molecules. MiXCR was run by TCRdb on the 5' RACE reads, yielding one entry per CDR3 protein. The profile shows some 64,000 distinct CDR3 sequences, 11% of them singletons. Sequencing was performed on whole blood. The rearrangement uses TRBV20-1 and TRBJ2-3, with D possibly matching TRBD2 (5 bases). The receptor's source is an adult who was a healthcare worker with PCR-confirmed SARS-CoV-2 infection or an uninfected control (not recorded which). CDR3 residues: CSARPDSTDTQYF. The CDR3 DNA is TGCAGTGCTAGACCGGACTCCACAGATACGCAGTATTTT.